Listed below are T cell receptor beta chains from one sample, sequenced in a study of T cells after yellow fever vaccination. Each CDR3 protein is one row after TCRdb ran MiXCR on the 5' RACE reads. The sample holds about 500,000 distinct CDR3 sequences, roughly a sixth seen once. This specimen consisted of PBMCs, obtained less than 6 days after the first yellow fever vaccination. These receptors were taken from a man between 18 and 29 years old who received the YFV17D yellow fever vaccine. CDR3s include the opening cysteine and the closing phenylalanine or tryptophan. Fields, in order: V gene, CDR3 protein.

v_gene: TRBV6-2/TRBV6-3
CDR3aa: CASSTGYTMNTEAFF

v_gene: TRBV2
CDR3aa: CASNPGADYGYTF

v_gene: TRBV28
CDR3aa: CASSSGAYRGYGYTF

v_gene: TRBV7-8
CDR3aa: CASSAQWADTQYF

v_gene: TRBV3-1
CDR3aa: CASSLDTPSERAFF

v_gene: TRBV19
CDR3aa: CASSHSGQGGQPQHF

v_gene: TRBV7-3
CDR3aa: CASSLTMDEQFF

v_gene: TRBV12-3/TRBV12-4
CDR3aa: CASSFRQDPHEQYF

v_gene: TRBV12-3/TRBV12-4
CDR3aa: CASSSRGQNYGYTF

v_gene: TRBV29-1
CDR3aa: CSVQSGGAAEAFF

v_gene: TRBV5-1
CDR3aa: CASSPGRAETQYF

v_gene: TRBV27
CDR3aa: CASSPLGNSGNQPQHF

v_gene: TRBV3-1
CDR3aa: CASSQAAGNYGYTF

v_gene: TRBV3-1
CDR3aa: CASSQSSSGGRSYNEQFF

v_gene: TRBV20-1
CDR3aa: CSARGQGAAKNIQYF

v_gene: TRBV5-5
CDR3aa: CASSSRRTGGVEKLFF

v_gene: TRBV5-6
CDR3aa: CASSLEAGEKLFF

v_gene: TRBV7-2
CDR3aa: CASSLDGARINEQFF

v_gene: TRBV18
CDR3aa: CASSPLVAGENSPLHF

v_gene: TRBV7-6
CDR3aa: CASSFRPSSTDTQYF

v_gene: TRBV20-1
CDR3aa: CSASSEGGRQKKLFF

v_gene: TRBV4-3
CDR3aa: CASGGEGYGYTF

v_gene: TRBV24-1
CDR3aa: CATSDTGTSKNIQYF

v_gene: TRBV24-1
CDR3aa: CATSDSGNEAFF

v_gene: TRBV5-1
CDR3aa: CASTSGAGQPQHF

v_gene: TRBV27
CDR3aa: CASSFRTGAGYTF

v_gene: TRBV7-2
CDR3aa: CASSFSPRGHEQFF

v_gene: TRBV4-3
CDR3aa: CASSQDNQGETQYF

v_gene: TRBV20-1
CDR3aa: CSARPLNNEQFF

v_gene: TRBV12-3/TRBV12-4
CDR3aa: CASSPRDSQEQFF

v_gene: TRBV2
CDR3aa: CASRSQGMTGELFF

v_gene: TRBV3-1
CDR3aa: CASSQEQIRGYTF

v_gene: TRBV20-1
CDR3aa: CSASSSGVQETQYF

v_gene: TRBV4-2
CDR3aa: CASSAGLATDTQYF

v_gene: TRBV6-2/TRBV6-3
CDR3aa: CASSEIHGAYTEAFF

v_gene: TRBV4-1
CDR3aa: CASSHPYEGTQYF

v_gene: TRBV18
CDR3aa: CASSPPWDRTDTQYF